This T cell receptor beta chain was found in a study of read filtering for tumor transcriptome and immune sequencing. Study-wide results and limits: RNA-seq captured clonotypes less deeply and reliably than IR-seq. IR-seq and RNA-seq agreed better without single-read clonotypes.

Every patient had bone marrow sampled while the disease was active. This CDR3 is 14 amino acids long. After removal of 5 bases from V and 10 bases from J, the junction contained 13 bases not matched to a gene. Germline values: CDR1 DFQATT, CDR2 SNEGSKA (reference sequence). This clonotype was counted at least ten times. Its matching antigen is unknown. Molecular barcoded adaptors covering alpha/delta and beta/gamma chains were used on about 390 ng RNA. TCRdb re-called the reads through MiXCR, storing one row per CDR3 protein. The table shows over 40,000 distinct CDR3 sequences, with around 12% occurring only once.

The sequenced sample was a population of CD138-negative cells sorted from bone marrow. The clonotype was recovered from a donor at least 40 years old with multiple myeloma. V usage is TRBV20-1 and J usage is TRBJ1-4; TRBD1 matches at 7 bases. CDR3 sequence: CSALRQGGWGKLFF. CDR3 DNA: TGCAGTGCTCTCCGACAGGGCGGTTGGGGAAAACTGTTTTTT.